The present TCR beta chain was sequenced within a study of PD-L1 blockade in urothelial cancer. The V gene lost 0 bases and the J gene lost 5 bases, with 12 bases spanning the gap. The length of the CDR3 is 15 residues. Germline V gives CDR1 SGHNT, CDR2 YENEEA. Generated by immunoSEQ multiplex PCR, the TCRdb table keeps only in-frame clones and is missing some. The table has approximately 39,000 clones, around 89% seen once; the top ten hold around 2%. A single count supports this clone. The rearrangement uses TRBV11-3 and TRBJ2-3; D possibly corresponds to TRBD2 (7 bases). This clonotype was sampled from a man aged 55 to 70 with urothelial cancer. The material was PBMCs, obtained around atezolizumab (anti-PD-L1) treatment. DNA of the CDR3: TGTGCCAGCAGCTTAGACGGGGGGCAGGGAGATACGCAGTATTTT. This translates into CASSLDGGQGDTQYF.